These 19 T cell receptor beta chains were sequenced from one sample in a study of T-cell memory formation after mild COVID-19. TCRdb re-called the 5' RACE reads with MiXCR, one entry per CDR3 protein. Altogether 550,000 to 650,000 distinct CDR3 sequences are present, around 16% being singletons, with the ten largest covering around 7.8%. The source material was PBMCs or a T cell subset sorted from them (not recorded which). These receptors came from an adult woman who had mild COVID-19 (a few samples of this study predate the infection). Cell type and time point are not known.

A few counts support this clonotype. The chain employs TRBV7-2 and TRBJ1-2; maybe TRBD1 (5 bases). Trimming removed 5 bases at V and 4 bases at J, with 17 bases between. The CDR3 spans 15 residues. The germline V gene encodes CDR1 SGHTA and CDR2 FQGNSA. The chain's CDR3 is CASSRGGKTRYGYTF. The CDR3, as DNA: TGTGCCAGCAGCCGGGGGGGGAAAACACGCTATGGCTACACCTTC.

This clonotype was recorded a few times. J is TRBJ2-3 and V is TRBV20-1, with D hard to call. V lost 3 bases to trimming and J lost 1 base, with 11 bases between them. Germline V gene sequence: CDR1 DFQATT, CDR2 SNEGSKA (reference sequence). This CDR3 comprises 14 residues. The CDR3 nucleotides read TGCAGTGCTAGCGCTAGATGGGGCACAGATACGCAGTATTTT. It codes for CSASARWGTDTQYF.

This clonotype was observed a few times. The gene calls are TRBV6-2 or TRBV6-3 and TRBJ1-5; D ambiguous. Trimming took off 1 base at V and 0 bases at J, with 4 bases between the two ends. The CDR3 is 14 amino acids. From germline, CDR1 is MNHEY and CDR2 SVGEGT. CDR3 amino acids: CASSYWNSNQPQHF. The CDR3 bases are TGTGCCAGCAGTTACTGGAATAGCAATCAGCCCCAGCATTTT.

This chain connects TRBV5-1 to TRBJ2-1, with 14 bases identical to TRBD2. The CDR3 contains 15 residues. Germline V gives CDR1 SGHRS, CDR2 YFSETQ. Losses at the gene ends were 3 bases for V and 6 bases for J; bases not matched to a gene: 2. The CDR3: CASSWTSGGTNEQFF. CDR3 nucleotide sequence: TGCGCCAGCAGCTGGACTAGCGGGGGGACCAATGAGCAGTTCTTC.

This clonotype was seen only a few times. The rearrangement links TRBV11-2 to TRBJ2-5; D is undetermined. This CDR3 contains 16 residues. The germline CDR1 and CDR2 sequences are SGHAT and FQNNGV. Trimming stripped 4 bases from V and 5 bases from J, with 20 bases between. The CDR3 bases are TGTGCCAGCAGCTGGGGTTTCGTCGCAGGCGGCGAGACCCAGTACTTC. This gives the protein CASSWGFVAGGETQYF.

The table lists this clonotype with a few counts. V is TRBV27 and J is TRBJ2-6; 7 nucleotides align to TRBD1. Trimming removed 6 bases from V and 1 base from J; junction bases left unmatched: 12. Germline V gene sequence: CDR1 MNHEY, CDR2 SMNVEV (reference sequence). The CDR3 consists of 18 residues. The CDR3 is CASRPDRNTQSGANVLTF. The CDR3 region has the DNA TGTGCCAGCAGACCGGACAGGAACACGCAATCTGGGGCCAACGTCCTGACTTTC.

The chain couples TRBV29-1 to TRBJ1-2, with D possibly matching TRBD1 (5 bases). The length of the CDR3 is 16 residues. Deletions cut 3 bases from V and 8 bases from J, with 25 bases between. Germline CDR1 SQVTM, CDR2 ANQGSEA. The CDR3, as DNA: TGCAGCGTTGAGAGTTCGTCGGGACTTGGATTAGGAGGCTACACCTTC. Protein product: CSVESSSGLGLGGYTF.

This clonotype turned up a few times. The rearrangement uses TRBV2 and TRBJ2-7; the D is unclear. The CDR3 extends over 15 amino acids. V lost 5 bases, J lost 3 bases, and 17 bases lay in between. The germline V gene encodes CDR1 SNHLY and CDR2 FYNNEI. The CDR3 sequence: CASSPGRSLVYEQYF. CDR3 nucleotide sequence: TGTGCCAGCAGTCCGGGCCGAAGCCTGGTCTACGAGCAGTACTTC.

The chain combines TRBV5-1 with TRBJ2-5, with 8 bases identical to TRBD1. The ends lost 2 bases at V and 3 bases at J; junction bases unmatched: 6. The CDR3 runs to 15 residues. CDR1 is SGHRS and CDR2 is YFSETQ in the germline V gene. The CDR3 loop reads CASSLGQGLEETQYF. In DNA form, the CDR3 reads TGCGCCAGCAGCTTAGGACAGGGTCTAGAAGAGACCCAGTACTTC.

This clonotype occurred many times. The chain couples TRBV7-2 to TRBJ2-7; 7 bases fit TRBD2. Looked up from germline, CDR1 is SGHTA and CDR2 is FQGNSA. With V trimmed by 1 base and J by 0 bases, 6 bases remained unmatched. The CDR3 has 16 amino acids. CDR3 nucleotide sequence: TGTGCCAGCAGCTTAGTGGGGGGGGGAAGCTCCTACGAGCAGTACTTC. It specifies CASSLVGGGSSYEQYF.

The rearrangement uses TRBV20-1 and TRBJ2-7; no firm D call. The CDR3 totals 13 residues. Trimming took off 0 bases at V and 6 bases at J, with 12 bases between the two ends. CDR1 and CDR2 from the germline V gene are DFQATT and SNEGSKA (reference sequence). The CDR3 region is CSAREQVLGEQYF. The CDR3 DNA reads TGCAGTGCTAGAGAGCAAGTGTTGGGCGAGCAGTACTTC.

V and J are TRBV5-1 and TRBJ2-4, with D possibly TRBD1 on 6 matching bases. This CDR3 contains 16 residues. Germline V lookup: CDR1 SGHRS, CDR2 YFSETQ. Trimming took off 3 bases at V and 6 bases at J, with 19 bases between the two ends. CDR3 nucleotides: TGCGCCAGCAGCTGGTCCGGACAGACTGGGGGAAACATTCAGTACTTC. Amino acid sequence: CASSWSGQTGGNIQYF.

There are many counts of this clonotype. The rearrangement joins TRBV29-1 to TRBJ2-1; D is undetermined. This CDR3 comprises 15 residues. Trimming took 0 bases from V and 7 from J, leaving 16 bases between them. Germline V gives CDR1 SQVTM, CDR2 ANQGSEA. This chain's CDR3 is CSVEDPVGRGNEQFF. The CDR3 DNA is TGCAGCGTTGAAGACCCGGTGGGCAGAGGTAATGAGCAGTTCTTC.

This clonotype was seen only a few times. The chain joins TRBV7-6 to TRBJ2-2; TRBD2 aligns across 7 bases. CDR3 length: 20 residues. V gave up 2 bases and J gave up 1 base; unmatched junction bases: 16. CDR1 and CDR2 from the germline V gene are SGHVS and FNYEAQ. The CDR3 nucleotides read TGTGCCAGCAGCTTAACCCCCATCGTAGGCGGGAGAGGGAACACCGGGGAGCTGTTTTTT. Amino acids: CASSLTPIVGGRGNTGELFF.

The CDR3 sequence: CASRTGRTVASYEQYF. The CDR3 DNA reads as TGTGCCAGCAGGACCGGTAGGACAGTCGCCTCCTACGAGCAGTACTTC. This chain uses TRBV14 with TRBJ2-7; a possible D gene is TRBD1 (6 bases). V dropped 6 bases and J dropped 0 bases, with 18 bases sitting between them. Germline lookup yields CDR1 SGHDN and CDR2 FVKESK. The CDR3 spans 16 residues.

CDR3 amino acids: CASSVVGWGDSPLHF. The CDR3 nucleotides are TGTGCCAGCAGCGTAGTGGGCTGGGGGGACTCACCCCTCCACTTT. V and J are TRBV9 and TRBJ1-6, with a weak D call TRBD1 (5 bases). In germline, CDR1 is SGDLS, CDR2 YYNGEE. With 0 bases removed from V and 10 bases from J, the gap between germline ends came to 14 bases. The CDR3 sequence is 15 residues long.

V is TRBV19 and J is TRBJ2-5; D is unclear. The CDR3 sequence is 12 residues long. Trimming took 9 bases from V and 0 from J, leaving 8 bases between them. CDR1 is LNHDA, CDR2 SQIVND, per germline (reference sequence). DNA for the CDR3: TGTGCCAGCTCTGAGGACCAAGAGACCCAGTACTTC. Amino acids: CASSEDQETQYF.

The gene calls are TRBV5-1 and TRBJ2-3; D ambiguous. CDR3 length equals 13 residues. Looked up from germline, CDR1 is SGHRS and CDR2 is YFSETQ. V lost 6 bases and J lost 3, with 11 bases in between. This CDR3 is CASKKVMTDTQYF. CDR3 in DNA: TGCGCCAGCAAGAAGGTTATGACAGATACGCAGTATTTT.

This clonotype was detected many times. The V gene is TRBV7-3, the J gene TRBJ1-1; 7 bases agree with TRBD1. CDR3 length equals 15 residues. With V trimmed by 2 bases and J by 5 bases, 8 bases remained unmatched. Per the germline V gene, CDR1 is SGHTA and CDR2 is FQGTGA. CDR3 DNA sequence: TGTGCCAGCAGCTTAGGGCCGACAGGGTATACTGAAGCTTTCTTT. Translation: CASSLGPTGYTEAFF.